This is a list of T cell receptor beta chains from one sample in a study of Tregs in tolerant kidney transplant recipients. The assay was immunoSEQ multiplex PCR, and TCRdb's table has in-frame clones only and misses some. The sample holds roughly 64,000 clones, around 87% seen once. The sequences come from CD4+ T cells from blood (PBMCs), collected 6 months after the transplant. Receptor source: a human patient who received a combined kidney and bone marrow transplant. A share of the T cells may be of graft donor origin. Both conserved end residues are part of each CDR3. Some rows have no size entry. The others give once, few or many, or a class for an expanded clone.

>NA|TRBV11-2|TRBJ2-3
CASSSRTGSNPTDTQYF
>NA|TRBV6-5|TRBJ2-2
CASSSGTTTGELFF
>few|TRBV6-7|TRBJ1-4
CASSLDRVNEKLFF
>once|TRBV5-1|TRBJ1-3
CASSFDAGLSGNTIYF
>few|TRBV7-2|TRBJ1-1
CASSLLANTEAFF
>NA|TRBV5-6|TRBJ2-5
CASSLVVSEETQYF
>NA|TRBV7-5|TRBJ2-1
CVRSLAGGYNEQFF
>few|TRBV19|TRBJ2-7
CASRPTSVAYEQYF
>NA|TRBV5-1|TRBJ2-2
CASSSKGAGAVTGELFF
>NA|TRBV2|TRBJ2-5
CASSGQGLQETQYF
>NA|TRBV7-2|TRBJ1-1
CASSSYRGEAFF
>NA|TRBV5-1|TRBJ2-1
CASSHLGSEKYKFYNEQFF
>NA|TRBV7-2|TRBJ2-7
CASSITGGGYEQYF
>once|TRBV6-5|TRBJ1-6
CASSYVDSPNSPLHF
>NA|TRBV29-1|TRBJ2-3
CSVEGGRAADTQYF
>NA|TRBV10-3|TRBJ2-1
CAIKSGTAFSYNEQFF
>NA|TRBV7-3|TRBJ2-3
CASSSYSGGSTDTQYF
>NA|TRBV10-3|TRBJ2-3
CAISESAGVTDTQYF
>NA|TRBV11-1|TRBJ2-3
CASSLGAVGTDTQYF
>NA|TRBV18|TRBJ2-4
CASSPGLSGKNIQYF
>NA|TRBV27|TRBJ1-5
CASSTGTGSQPQHF
>NA|TRBV19|TRBJ2-7
CASSIGGYEQYF
>NA|TRBV20-1|TRBJ2-7
CSASWQGEQYF
>NA|TRBV19|TRBJ1-2
CARKTDNYGYTF
>NA|TRBV21-1|TRBJ1-5
CAIPNQPGGRGENQPQHF
>NA|TRBV2|TRBJ1-6
CATLSTGDSPLHF
>NA|TRBV19|TRBJ1-2
CASSISYGDGYGYTF
>NA|TRBV7-9|TRBJ2-7
CASSLDITGYEQYF
>few|TRBV27|TRBJ2-2
CASSPTWTGGTGELFF
>NA|TRBV7-6|TRBJ2-1
CASSSFSGISSYNEQFF
>NA|TRBV23-1|TRBJ2-5
CANMLRTSGGRKTQYF
>NA|TRBV27|TRBJ2-4
CASSLSDRAKNIQYF
>NA|TRBV2|TRBJ1-1
CASKTGGWTEAFF
>NA|TRBV4-2|TRBJ2-1
CASSQGSRFNKQFF
>NA|TRBV18|TRBJ2-7
CASSPPGTGGDEQYF
>once|TRBV6-1|TRBJ2-6
CASSGFNRDSGANVLTF